These 19 T cell receptor beta chains originate from one sample sequenced in a study of CD8 T cells in ankylosing spondylitis. Study-level findings and limits: A TCR beta motif of 7 or 8 highly homologous variants appeared characteristic of ankylosing spondylitis blood.

Their specific antigens are unknown. TCRdb re-derived calls from the 5' RACE reads in MiXCR, one entry per CDR3 protein. The sample includes fewer than 550,000 distinct CDR3 sequences, roughly 5.2% of them seen just once. The source material was blood, either unsorted or a sorted T cell fraction (not recorded which). The source is a male donor with ankylosing spondylitis.

This clonotype was picked up many times. The chain is built from TRBV29-1 and TRBJ1-1; 9 bases line up with TRBD1. Germline assignment: CDR1 SQVTM and CDR2 ANQGSEA. The CDR3 contains 15 residues. The trim removed 4 bases at V and 0 bases at J, leaving 6 bases unmatched. This CDR3 reads CSVVYNRGLNTEAFF. CDR3 in DNA: TGCAGCGTTGTGTATAACAGGGGGCTGAACACTGAAGCTTTCTTT.

The rearrangement uses TRBV5-5 and TRBJ2-2; D is possibly TRBD1 (5 bases). The CDR3 totals 15 residues. Germline CDR1 reads SGHKS; CDR2 reads YYEKEE (reference sequence). V was cut by 4 bases and J by 7 bases, with 17 bases left in between. The CDR3 loop reads CASSPGHLGHGELFF. The CDR3 region has the DNA TGTGCCAGCAGCCCTGGACACCTCGGGCACGGGGAGCTGTTTTTT. Filled out from reference TRBV5-5 and TRBJ2-2, the complete variable domain reads DAGVTQSPTHLIKTRGQQVTLRCSPISGHKSVSWYQQVLGQGPQFIFQYYEKEERGRGNFPDRFSARQFPNYSSELNVNALLLGDSALYLCASSPGHLGHGELFFGEGSRLTVL.

This clonotype was observed at least ten times. The rearrangement joins TRBV20-1 to TRBJ2-7; 14 nucleotides match TRBD2. The CDR3 covers 16 residues. V lost 0 bases and J lost 5; bases outside the gene matches: 6. Looked up from germline, CDR1 is DFQATT and CDR2 is SNEGSKA (reference sequence). The CDR3 loop reads CSARERGTSGSHEQYF. CDR3 DNA sequence: TGCAGTGCTAGAGAGCGAGGGACTAGCGGGAGCCACGAGCAGTACTTC.

This clonotype was counted many times. V usage is TRBV12-3 or TRBV12-4 and J usage is TRBJ1-1; D gene unclear. CDR3 length equals 13 residues. Trimming pared 7 bases from V and 7 bases from J, leaving 16 bases between. The CDR3 protein is CASMRSLRSEAFF. CDR3 bases: TGTGCCAGCATGAGGTCCCTAAGAAGTGAAGCTTTCTTT.

The chain combines TRBV30 with TRBJ2-7; D remains ambiguous. This CDR3 is 13 amino acids long. Trimming took off 4 bases at V and 0 bases at J, with 10 bases between the two ends. From germline, CDR1 is GTSNPN and CDR2 SVGIG (reference sequence). CDR3 DNA sequence: TGTGCCTGGAACGCAGGCGACTCCTACGAGCAGTACTTC. This gives the protein CAWNAGDSYEQYF.

This clonotype turned up a few times. The V gene is TRBV6-2 or TRBV6-3, the J gene TRBJ1-6; D is unresolved. The CDR3 covers 16 residues. Trimming removed 5 bases at V and 2 bases at J, with 13 bases between. The germline gives CDR1 MNHEY, CDR2 SVGEGT. DNA for the CDR3: TGTGCCAGCAGTATCATAGATCCTGCCTATAATTCACCCCTCCACTTT. Translating it yields CASSIIDPAYNSPLHF.

The sample holds many counts of this clonotype. As DNA, the CDR3 is TGTGCCAGCAGCTTAGTATTGGGGGGTAGCTCCTACGAGCAGTACTTC. Translating gives CASSLVLGGSSYEQYF. The chain recombines TRBV7-2 with TRBJ2-7; D perhaps matches TRBD2 (6 bases). CDR3 length: 16 residues. The ends were cut back, 1 base at V and 0 bases at J, with 13 bases in the middle. Germline-derived CDR1 and CDR2 are SGHTA and FQGNSA.

This clonotype was counted ten times or more. The J gene is TRBJ2-3, the V gene TRBV6-2 or TRBV6-3; no clear D gene. This CDR3 has 16 amino acids. The germline CDR1 and CDR2 sequences are MNHEY and SVGEGT. Trimming stripped 4 bases from V and 5 bases from J, with 19 bases between. CDR3 in DNA: TGTGCCAGCAGTTTTGGACCGCCCCACTTCGAAGATACGCAGTATTTT. It specifies CASSFGPPHFEDTQYF.

This clonotype was seen many times. The chain employs TRBV5-6 and TRBJ2-2, with TRBD2 matching over 8 bases. CDR3 length: 16 amino acids. Germline loops: CDR1 SGHDT, CDR2 YYEEEE. V shed 3 bases, J shed 7 bases, and the junction held 11 bases outside the gene matches. The CDR3 DNA sequence: TGTGCCAGCAGCTGGGCCAGCGGGGGAATACTCGGGGAGCTGTTTTTT. Translated, it gives CASSWASGGILGELFF.

This clonotype was counted at least ten times. The genes are TRBV7-2 and TRBJ2-2, with D perhaps TRBD1 or TRBD2 (5 bases each). This CDR3 contains 14 residues. The germline V gene encodes CDR1 SGHTA and CDR2 FQGNSA. V was trimmed by 5 bases and J by 0 bases, leaving 7 bases between them. The CDR3 sequence: CASSGGPNTGELFF. The CDR3 DNA sequence: TGTGCCAGCAGCGGGGGTCCGAACACCGGGGAGCTGTTTTTT.

This clonotype was seen ten or more times. V usage is TRBV21-1 and J usage is TRBJ1-5; TRBD1 reflects the table's D call only, with no check against the DNA. TRBV21-1 is assigned pseudogene status. This CDR3 spans 18 amino acids. This CDR3 is CASSTNHGWGHSNQPQHF. The CDR3 DNA follows: TGTGCCAGCAGCACCAACCACGGTTGGGGACATAGCAATCAGCCCCAGCATTTT.

The sample holds many counts of this clonotype. This chain connects TRBV7-9 to TRBJ1-2, with D tentatively TRBD1 (5 bases). Trimming removed 4 bases at V and 12 bases at J, with 21 bases between. The germline V gene has CDR1 SEHNR and CDR2 FQNEAQ (reference sequence). The CDR3 covers 14 residues. CDR3 sequence reads: CASSSTLIDTGHTF. Written as DNA, the CDR3 is TGTGCCAGCAGCTCAACCCTAATTGACACGGGGCACACCTTC.

The chain employs TRBV14 and TRBJ1-2; 8 positions agree with TRBD1. Unmatched junction bases numbered 6, after V lost 1 base and J lost 5 bases. The CDR3 consists of 15 residues. CDR1 is SGHDN and CDR2 is FVKESK in the germline V gene. The CDR3 nucleotides read TGTGCCAGCAGCCAAGGCGAGACAGGGGAGTATGGCTACACCTTC. Translating gives CASSQGETGEYGYTF.

This clonotype was seen a handful of times. V is TRBV4-2 and J is TRBJ2-5; 14 bases fit TRBD2. After removal of 1 base from V and 2 bases from J, the junction contained 3 bases not matched to a gene. CDR3 size: 17 residues. In germline, CDR1 is LGHNA, CDR2 YNFKEQ. Written as DNA, the CDR3 is TGTGCCAGCAGCCAAGGACTAGCGGGGGGGCTTCAAGAGACCCAGTACTTC. Its translation: CASSQGLAGGLQETQYF.

In its sample, this clonotype was seen many times. Here the CDR3 DNA reads TGCGCCAGCAGCTTGGACAGAAGGCTCGCAACTAATGAAAAACTGTTTTTT. It translates to CASSLDRRLATNEKLFF. V gene TRBV5-1 combines with J gene TRBJ1-4; D gene uncertain. V was shortened by 0 bases and J by 0 bases, with 12 bases between the two germline ends. Germline CDR1 and CDR2: SGHRS and YFSETQ. The CDR3 length is 17 residues.

This clonotype was seen ten or more times. The CDR3 loop is CSAARGPLSSYEQYF. In nucleotides, the CDR3 is TGCAGTGCAGCCAGGGGGCCCCTAAGCTCCTACGAGCAGTACTTC. This chain connects TRBV20-1 to TRBJ2-7; 8 nucleotides align to TRBD1. The CDR3 loop spans 15 amino acids. Germline CDR1 reads DFQATT; CDR2 reads SNEGSKA (reference sequence). Trimming cost V 6 bases and J 0 bases; bases outside gene matches: 10.

The chain joins TRBV6-1 to TRBJ2-1; TRBD2 matches at 13 bases. J lost 3 bases, V lost 2 bases, and 10 bases had no gene match. The CDR3 length is 19 residues. In germline, CDR1 is MNHNS, CDR2 SASEGT. The CDR3 nucleotides are TGTGCCAGCAGTGAAATCTTCCAAGGACTAGCGGGAGTCTACAATGAGCAGTTCTTC. Protein sequence: CASSEIFQGLAGVYNEQFF.

This clonotype has more than one count but fewer than ten. V usage is TRBV9 and J usage is TRBJ2-1; 13 nucleotides agree with TRBD2. Germline loops: CDR1 SGDLS, CDR2 YYNGEE. Losses at the gene ends were 8 bases for V and 7 bases for J; bases not matched to a gene: 18. The CDR3 is made up of 18 amino acids. The DNA of the CDR3 is TGTGCCAGTAGGACAGGGGGATCACTAGCGGGAGGGGATAATGAGCAGTTCTTC. It encodes CASRTGGSLAGGDNEQFF.

This clonotype was counted many times. In DNA form, the CDR3 reads TGTGCCAGCAGCGCTGACAGAAACTCCTACGAGCAGTACTTC. Translated, it gives CASSADRNSYEQYF. V gene TRBV9 combines with J gene TRBJ2-7, with a weak D call TRBD1 (5 bases). CDR3 length: 14 amino acids. Trimming took 3 bases from V and 0 from J, leaving 10 bases between them. CDR1 and CDR2 (germline): SGDLS, YYNGEE.